What follows describes a single T cell receptor (beta chain). Its antigen is not identified. This sample is part of a study of shared clonotypes between healthy human individuals. Whole-study context: Participating donors consisted of a couple of women and a few men aged 18 to 49. CD8 memory received one plate per donor, CD8 naive two, CD4 memory three and CD4 naive three. Whole-study results and caveats: All-four-donor shared clonotypes had higher generation probabilities than non-shared clonotypes did.

Naive CD8 cells lacked CD45RO and underwent positive selection for CCR7, leaving out terminally differentiated effector memory CD45RA+ cells. The run depth of the assay was deep. Measured with immunoSEQ multiplex PCR; TCRdb has only the in-frame clones, and not every one. This table holds millions of clones, 85% to 95% found once. The CDR3 has 14 residues. CDR1 and CDR2 (germline): SGDLS, YYNGEE. The germline V and J ends were trimmed by 0 bases and 5 bases, with 9 bases remaining between them. This chain uses TRBV9 with TRBJ2-1, with D uncertain. This TCR was sampled from a man between 18 and 29 years old in good health. Some clones in this sample may be carry-over from other donors' samples. The sequencing sample was made of naive CD8+ T cells from PBMCs. This CDR3 is CASSVGWRDNEQFF. CDR3 nucleotides: TGTGCCAGCAGCGTAGGCTGGAGAGACAATGAGCAGTTCTTC.